A single sample gave rise to the 14 T cell receptor beta chains below, sequenced in a study of blood T cell repertoires in COVID-19 (dated by TCRdb to 2020 to 2022). Libraries came from the immunoSEQ multiplex PCR assay. TCRdb took this table from immuneACCESS and kept in-frame rearrangements with V and J called. Such tables lack part of the clones; where checked against another copy, unresolved V genes explain under half of the gap, and the rest is unexplained. The sample table contains tens of thousands of clones; only one count was recorded for roughly four fifths of them. In total, the top ten clones hold about 14% of the sample. Material: peripheral blood. These receptor sequences come from a human donor in a cohort sampled during active COVID-19.

The CDR3 nucleotides are TGTGCCAGCAGCCCCGGCCCGGGAGTAGCCACTGAAGCTTTCTTT. Translated, it gives CASSPGPGVATEAFF. V gene TRBV5-8 combines with J gene TRBJ1-1; D is ambiguous. Germline V CDR1 and CDR2: SGHTS, YDEGEE. The V end was cut by 4 bases, the J end by 4 bases, with 17 bases between. The CDR3 totals 15 residues.

This rearrangement joins TRBV7-2 to TRBJ1-1; 9 nucleotides match TRBD1. Germline V gene data show CDR1 as SGHTA and CDR2 as FQGNSA. This CDR3 contains 16 residues. V lost 1 base to trimming and J lost 4 bases; unmatched junction nucleotides: 7. The CDR3 sequence: CASSLDPGQGSTEAFF. CDR3 bases: TGTGCCAGCAGCTTAGATCCGGGACAGGGATCCACTGAAGCTTTCTTT. Filled out from reference TRBV7-2 and TRBJ1-1, the complete variable domain reads GAGVSQSPSNKVTEKGKDVELRCDPISGHTALYWYRQSLGQGLEFLIYFQGNSAPDKSGLPSDRFSAERTGGSVSTLTIQRTQQEDSAVYLCASSLDPGQGSTEAFFGQGTRLTVV.

The chain combines TRBV21-1 with TRBJ1-2; the table's D call TRBD1 went unverified against the DNA. TRBV21-1 is designated a pseudogene. This CDR3 has 11 residues. CDR3 coding DNA: TGTGCCAGCAGCTCAGGGATCGGCTACACCTTC. This translates into CASSSGIGYTF.

The V and J genes are TRBV9 and TRBJ2-1, with TRBD2 matching 8 bases. In germline, CDR1 is SGDLS, CDR2 YYNGEE. The CDR3 is 15 residues long. J gave up 9 bases and V 0 bases, and 8 bases lay outside the gene matches. The CDR3 reads CASSVGSSGTGEQFF. DNA for the CDR3: TGTGCCAGCAGCGTAGGTAGTAGCGGGACGGGTGAGCAGTTCTTC.

This sequence joins TRBV7-2 and TRBJ2-3, with 14 bases matching TRBD2. The germline V gene encodes CDR1 SGHTA and CDR2 FQGNSA. CDR3 length equals 18 residues. With V trimmed by 5 bases and J by 1 base, 8 bases remained unmatched. CDR3 sequence reads: CASSHGTSGSWGTDTQYF. DNA for the CDR3: TGTGCCAGCAGCCACGGGACTAGCGGGAGTTGGGGCACAGATACGCAGTATTTT.

This chain joins TRBV10-2 and TRBJ2-1; the D gene is possibly TRBD2 (5 bases). Per germline, CDR1 WSHSY and CDR2 SAAADI. The CDR3 has 13 amino acids. Between the trimmed V and J ends, which lost 7 bases and 0 bases, there was a span of 7 bases. CDR3 DNA sequence: TGCGCCAGCATTGGGAGCTCCTACAATGAGCAGTTCTTC. Protein sequence: CASIGSSYNEQFF.

This chain links TRBV28 with TRBJ2-5, with 9 bases that match TRBD2. V trimming: 5 bases; J trimming: 5 bases; junction bases outside the gene matches: 9. Germline V gene data show CDR1 as MDHEN and CDR2 as SYDVKM. The CDR3 is made up of 15 amino acids. The CDR3 DNA follows: TGTGCCAGCAGTCTCCAGACTAGCGGCCCGGAGACCCAGTACTTC. Translated, it gives CASSLQTSGPETQYF.

The V gene is TRBV9, the J gene TRBJ2-7, with 13 nucleotides matching TRBD2. CDR1 SGDLS and CDR2 YYNGEE come from the germline V gene. There are 14 residues in the CDR3. Unmatched junction bases numbered 0, after V lost 0 bases and J lost 6 bases. The CDR3 nucleotides are TGTGCCAGCAGCGTAGGGACTAGCGGGAGCGAGCAGTACTTC. This codes for CASSVGTSGSEQYF.

This chain uses TRBV28 with TRBJ2-7, with a weak D call TRBD2 (5 bases). This CDR3 is 13 amino acids long. Trimming took 6 bases from V and 4 from J, leaving 13 bases between them. Germline loops: CDR1 MDHEN, CDR2 SYDVKM. The CDR3 bases are TGTGCCAGCAGCTCCGGCCGGGAATACGAGCAGTACTTC. It codes for CASSSGREYEQYF.

The chain joins TRBV19 to TRBJ2-7; 10 nucleotides align to TRBD1. The CDR3 totals 14 residues. The ends lost 10 bases at V and 4 bases at J; junction bases unmatched: 10. CDR1 LNHDA and CDR2 SQIVND come from the germline V gene (reference sequence). In nucleotides, the CDR3 is TGTGCCACTCGGCCCGGGACAGGGGTGTACGAGCAGTACTTC. This gives the protein CATRPGTGVYEQYF.

The count of this clone is one. The chain joins TRBV7-2 to TRBJ2-7; no reliable D call. The CDR3 is made up of 13 amino acids. Trimming pared 1 base from V and 6 bases from J, leaving 10 bases between. Germline-derived CDR1 and CDR2 are SGHTA and FQGNSA. The CDR3 bases are TGTGCCAGCAGCTTAGACCAAAACTCCGAGCAGTACTTC. Translation gives CASSLDQNSEQYF.

This chain connects TRBV3-1 (or the pseudogene TRBV3-2) to TRBJ2-3; the match to TRBD2 covers 8 bases. Germline V gene lookup returns CDR1 LGHDT and CDR2 YNNKEL (reference sequence). CDR3 length: 15 amino acids. Trimming removed 7 bases from V and 4 bases from J; junction bases left unmatched: 10. This CDR3 reads CASTRGAGGADTQYF. The CDR3 DNA reads TGTGCCAGCACCCGGGGGGCGGGAGGAGCAGATACGCAGTATTTT.

The gene calls are TRBV24-1 and TRBJ2-5; D possibly corresponds to TRBD1 (6 bases). The CDR3 is 13 amino acids. Germline CDR1 KGHDR, CDR2 SFDVKD. The germline V and J ends were trimmed by 9 bases and 3 bases, with 13 bases remaining between them. CDR3 protein: CATSPGHKETQYF. As DNA, the CDR3 is TGTGCCACCTCTCCGGGACACAAAGAGACCCAGTACTTC.

The rearrangement links TRBV9 to TRBJ1-2; D not certain. V lost 2 bases and J 5 bases, leaving 16 bases between the germline ends. The CDR3 loop spans 15 amino acids. Germline CDR1 SGDLS, CDR2 YYNGEE. CDR3 DNA sequence: TGTGCCAGCAGCGTTTCCGGGTCCAACGCTTATGGCTACACCTTC. Translation: CASSVSGSNAYGYTF.